These T cell receptor beta chains were read from a single sample in a study of T-cell reconstitution after alpha-beta-depleted transplantation in children. TCRdb reprocessed the PCR reads via MiXCR and lists one record per CDR3 protein. Here the sample spans 400,000 to 550,000 distinct CDR3 sequences, about 10% being singletons. Specimen: PBMCs, collected before TCRalphabeta/CD19-depleted stem cell transplant. Receptors were obtained from a child aged 2-15 years with inherited bone marrow failure, due to receive a stem cell transplant. CDR3s include the opening cysteine and the closing phenylalanine or tryptophan. The D gene is left open where the match is weak. Not every row has a clone size; where given, it reads once, few, many or a size class.

TRBV12-3/TRBV12-4,TRBD2,TRBJ2-5,many,TGTGCCAGTCACGGGGGGGTAGCCCAGTACTTC,CASHGGVAQYF
TRBV7-6,-,TRBJ2-3,-,TGTGCCAGCAGCCGATCCGAAGGGAGCATAGGCACAGATACGCAGTATTTT,CASSRSEGSIGTDTQYF
TRBV4-2,-,TRBJ2-7,many,TGTGCCAGCAGTCAGAACCTCCCTGCAGGGGAGTTGACCTACGAGCAGTACTTC,CASSQNLPAGELTYEQYF
TRBV7-8,TRBD1,TRBJ2-7,many,TGTGCCAGCAGCCCCTCCGGGACAGTCGGCGAGCAGTACTTC,CASSPSGTVGEQYF
TRBV19,TRBD2,TRBJ2-7,few,TGTGCCAGTAGTATTGGACTAGAAAAGGGCGAGCAGTACTTC,CASSIGLEKGEQYF
TRBV12-3/TRBV12-4,-,TRBJ2-1,many,TGTGCCAGCACCAGTGTTGGGACGGATCTCAATGAGCAGTTCTTC,CASTSVGTDLNEQFF
TRBV5-1,-,TRBJ2-3,many,TGCGCCAGCAGCTTGGAACTGGATACGCAGTATTTT,CASSLELDTQYF
TRBV9,-,TRBJ2-3,many,TGTGCCAGCAGCGGGTCGGGGATTTTCACAGATACGCAGTATTTT,CASSGSGIFTDTQYF
TRBV7-2,TRBD2,TRBJ2-7,many,TGTGCCAGCAGTCAAAGGGCCAGCGGGAGCCCATTCTACGAGCAGTACTTC,CASSQRASGSPFYEQYF
TRBV10-2,-,TRBJ2-7,many,TGCGCCAGCCGCGACACCGGGGCCCACTACGAGCAGTACTTC,CASRDTGAHYEQYF
TRBV25-1,-,TRBJ2-2,many,TGTGCCAGCAGTGGCCCCCCGACAGACACCGGGGAGCTGTTTTTT,CASSGPPTDTGELFF
TRBV18,-,TRBJ2-2,-,TGTGCCAGCTCACCACCGGGACCCCGGGTGAGGCTGTTTTTT,CASSPPGPRVRLFF
TRBV28,-,TRBJ1-4,few,TGTGCCAGCAGTTTCCCCCCTGGCTCTGAAAAACTGTTTTTT,CASSFPPGSEKLFF
TRBV7-6,TRBD2,TRBJ2-7,many,TGTGCCAGCAGCCCAGCGGGGGCTGGAGAGCAGTACTTC,CASSPAGAGEQYF
TRBV30,-,TRBJ2-7,few,TGTGCCTGGAAAGCGGGCCATTCCTACGAGCAGTACTTC,CAWKAGHSYEQYF
TRBV4-1,-,TRBJ1-2,many,TGCGCCAGCAGCCAAGGGATCGGACCTAACTATGGCTACACCTTC,CASSQGIGPNYGYTF
TRBV4-1,-,TRBJ2-1,many,TGCGCCAGCCGCGGGACTCCCCACGAGCAGTTCTTC,CASRGTPHEQFF
TRBV7-2,TRBD2,TRBJ2-7,few,TGTGCCAGCAGCTTAGGGGGACTAGCTATTTACGAGCAGTACTTC,CASSLGGLAIYEQYF
TRBV28,-,TRBJ1-4,many,TGTGCCAGCAGTTTATGGCGGGGGGCGCAGGGTTACGCTGGAAAACTGTTTTTT,CASSLWRGAQGYAGKLFF
TRBV28,TRBD2,TRBJ2-3,many,TGTGCCAGCAGTCCTGGACTAGCTCAGCGGTGGGCAGATACGCAGTATTTT,CASSPGLAQRWADTQYF
TRBV12-3/TRBV12-4,TRBD2,TRBJ2-2,few,TGTGCCAGCAGTTTCGGGGCGGGAGGGGTCACCGGGGAGCTGTTTTTT,CASSFGAGGVTGELFF
TRBV12-5,TRBD2,TRBJ2-1,-,TGTGCTAGTGGTTTATCCCACTCCGGGACTAGCGGGACTGAGCAGTTCTTC,CASGLSHSGTSGTEQFF
TRBV11-2,-,TRBJ2-1,many,TGTGCCAGCAGCTCCCTTGGTCGCGACGGGGGCGATGAGCAGTTCTTC,CASSSLGRDGGDEQFF
TRBV7-2,TRBD2,TRBJ2-1,-,TGTGCCAGCAGCTTAGTAGGTGGTAGCGGGAGCAGAAATGAGCAGTTCTTC,CASSLVGGSGSRNEQFF
TRBV6-6,-,TRBJ2-5,-,TGTGCCAGCAGTTACCCCCTACGGGAGACCCAGTACTTC,CASSYPLRETQYF
TRBV12-3/TRBV12-4,-,TRBJ1-5,many,TGTGCCAGCAGTTTAACCCGATATCAGCCCCAGCATTTT,CASSLTRYQPQHF
TRBV10-3,-,TRBJ2-7,many,TGTGCCATCAGGAGGGCCGAGGGCGAGCAGTACTTC,CAIRRAEGEQYF
TRBV25-1,TRBD1,TRBJ1-3,many,TGTGCCAGCAGTGGGGACAGGTCGGACACCATATATTTT,CASSGDRSDTIYF
TRBV5-4,TRBD1,TRBJ2-7,few,TGTGCCAGCAGCTCAGACAGGGCATGGGGAGAGCAGTACTTC,CASSSDRAWGEQYF
TRBV5-1,-,TRBJ1-1,many,TGCGCCAGCAGCTCCTCCGTTCCGAACACTGAAGCTTTCTTT,CASSSSVPNTEAFF
TRBV4-3,TRBD2,TRBJ2-5,many,TGCGCCAGCAGCCAAGATCTCGGACTAGGAGATTTCTCGGAGACCCAGTACTTC,CASSQDLGLGDFSETQYF
TRBV4-2,-,TRBJ2-7,many,TGTGCCAGCAGCCGCCGACCAGGACAGTCTGCCTACGAGCAGTACTTC,CASSRRPGQSAYEQYF
TRBV30,-,TRBJ2-7,few,TGTGCCTGGAGCCCCCCTGGGGGAGTTGAGGAGCAGTACTTC,CAWSPPGGVEEQYF
TRBV7-9,TRBD2,TRBJ2-7,-,TGTGCCAGCGGTACTAGCGTCTCCTACGAGCAGTACTTC,CASGTSVSYEQYF
TRBV4-3,-,TRBJ2-7,many,TGCGCCAGCAGCCAAGCGGCGGGAAGATACGAGCAGTACTTC,CASSQAAGRYEQYF
TRBV20-1,-,TRBJ2-1,many,TGCAGTGCTATTCCCGACCCTTCCTACAATGAGCAGTTCTTC,CSAIPDPSYNEQFF
TRBV3-1,-,TRBJ2-1,many,TGTGCCAGCAGCCAAGACCCGGGCGTAAATCTTGAGCAGTTCTTC,CASSQDPGVNLEQFF
TRBV5-1,TRBD2,TRBJ2-1,many,TGCGCCAGCAGCCCTCGGGTTAGCGGGGGTAGTGAGCAGTTCTTC,CASSPRVSGGSEQFF
TRBV6-2/TRBV6-3,TRBD2,TRBJ2-1,few,TGTGCCAGCACTTACGCTGGACTAGTAGACAATGAGCAGTTCTTC,CASTYAGLVDNEQFF
TRBV6-1,-,TRBJ1-2,few,TGTGCCAGCAGTGATGGCGGAGCTAACTATGGCTACACCTTC,CASSDGGANYGYTF
TRBV20-1,TRBD2,TRBJ2-1,many,TGCAGTGCTAGGAGCCCCTTGGGCGCGGGAGGGAAAGAGCAGTTCTTC,CSARSPLGAGGKEQFF
TRBV5-5,-,TRBJ2-1,many,TGTGCCAGCAGCGCCTTGGGAAATGAGCAGTTCTTC,CASSALGNEQFF
TRBV6-5,TRBD2,TRBJ2-1,many,TGTGCCAGCAGTTACGTTGGGAGGGATGAGCAGTTCTTC,CASSYVGRDEQFF
TRBV20-1,-,TRBJ2-7,many,TGCAGTGCTTCAGAAACAGACGAGCAGTACTTC,CSASETDEQYF
TRBV27,-,TRBJ1-5,few,TGTGCCAGCAGCACGACAGGTCTTAGCAATCAGCCCCAGCATTTT,CASSTTGLSNQPQHF
TRBV3-1,-,TRBJ2-2,once,TGTGCCAGCAGCCAAGGTTGGCGGGTCGACGGGGAGCTGTTTTTT,CASSQGWRVDGELFF
TRBV20-1,-,TRBJ2-1,many,TGCAGTGCCTCGGGAGATGTAATCAATGAGCAGTTCTTC,CSASGDVINEQFF
TRBV20-1,-,TRBJ2-2,many,TGCAGTGCTAGTAGTCCGGCGAACACCGGGGAGCTGTTTTTT,CSASSPANTGELFF
TRBV20-1,-,TRBJ2-1,few,TGCAGTGCTGCCCGGGACCCCATTTTGGCCGAGCAGTTCTTC,CSAARDPILAEQFF
TRBV6-1,TRBD2,TRBJ2-6,many,TGTGCCAGCAGAGGGACTAGCGGCGACTCTGGGGCCAACGTCCTGACTTTC,CASRGTSGDSGANVLTF
TRBV27,-,TRBJ2-7,many,TGTGCCAGCAGTCCAAACACAAACAGGGACGAGCAGTACTTC,CASSPNTNRDEQYF